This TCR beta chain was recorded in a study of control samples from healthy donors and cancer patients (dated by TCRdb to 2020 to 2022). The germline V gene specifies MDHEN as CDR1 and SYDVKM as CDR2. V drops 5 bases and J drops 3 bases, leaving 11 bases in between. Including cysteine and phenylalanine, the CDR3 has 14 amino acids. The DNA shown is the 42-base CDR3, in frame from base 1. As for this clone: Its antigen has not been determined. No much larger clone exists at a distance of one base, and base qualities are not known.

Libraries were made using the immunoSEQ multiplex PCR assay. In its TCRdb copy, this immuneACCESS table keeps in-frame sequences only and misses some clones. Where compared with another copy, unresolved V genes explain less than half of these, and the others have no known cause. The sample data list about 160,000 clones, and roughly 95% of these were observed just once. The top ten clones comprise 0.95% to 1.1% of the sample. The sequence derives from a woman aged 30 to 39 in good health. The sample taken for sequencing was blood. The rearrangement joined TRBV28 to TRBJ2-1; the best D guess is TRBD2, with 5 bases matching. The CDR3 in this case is CASSRPGNYNEQFF. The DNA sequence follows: TGTGCCAGCAGTCGCCCCGGGAACTACAATGAGCAGTTCTTC.